This T cell receptor beta chain stems from a study of circulating and synovial CD4+ cells in juvenile arthritis. Study findings and constraints: Vbeta family usage analysis did not detect the pathogenic-like versus bulk difference.

The table came from immunoSEQ multiplex PCR; TCRdb's copy has only in-frame clones and leaves some out. The repertoire holds around 13,000 clones, over 80% seen once, with approximately 4% in the top ten. Germline loops: CDR1 SNHLY, CDR2 FYNNEI. V trimming: 4 bases; J trimming: 2 bases; junction bases outside the gene matches: 7. This CDR3 contains 15 residues. In regard to this clone: Its specificity is not known.

The TCR comes from a human patient with juvenile idiopathic arthritis. Some clones in this sample may be carry-over from other donors' samples. V is TRBV2 and J is TRBJ1-1; the match to TRBD1 covers 7 bases. The sequencing sample was made of CD4+ T cells from synovial fluid. CDR3 in amino acids: CASSVGGGLNTEAFF. CDR3 DNA sequence: TGTGCCAGCAGTGTAGGGGGCGGTCTTAACACTGAAGCTTTCTTT.